The 8 T cell receptor beta chains given below trace back to one sample, sequenced in a study of T cell responses to AZD1222 COVID-19 vaccine (dated by TCRdb to the early 2020s). The library came from the immunoSEQ multiplex PCR assay. TCRdb re-hosts the immuneACCESS table, in-frame sequences only. Its copies lack some clones; in the studies checked, an unresolved V gene accounts for under half of them, and the cause for the rest is not known. The sample table holds 130,000 to 150,000 clones, of which about nine tenths were seen once. The ten largest clones capture under 3.5% of the sample. The time point label corresponds to: baseline before first vaccination. Taken with the paper, the label for treatment or condition translates to: meningococcal conjugate vaccine given as trial control. The sample here was peripheral blood, taken on day 0 of MenACWY control vaccination. Receptors were obtained from an adult in good health.

V and J are TRBV6-5 and TRBJ2-3; D is uncertain. V gave up 2 bases and J gave up 4 bases, with 4 bases separating them. Germline V gives CDR1 MNHEY, CDR2 SVGAGI. There are 12 residues in the CDR3. CDR3 in DNA: TGTGCCAGCAGTTACGGGTCAGATACGCAGTATTTT. As protein: CASSYGSDTQYF.

The chain combines TRBV11-1 with TRBJ2-7, with 11 bases lining up with TRBD2. With 4 bases clipped from V and 2 bases from J, the junction kept 4 bases outside the gene matches. The CDR3 has 15 amino acids. Germline V gives CDR1 SGHAT, CDR2 FQDESV (reference sequence). CDR3 nucleotide sequence: TGTGCCAGCAGCTATACTAGCGGGAGTGCCTACGAGCAGTACTTC. This encodes CASSYTSGSAYEQYF.

This clone has a single count. The rearrangement joins TRBV20-1 to TRBJ1-1; 8 nucleotides match TRBD1. Germline V gene lookup returns CDR1 DFQATT and CDR2 SNEGSKA (reference sequence). J gave up 1 base and V 3 bases, and 7 bases lay outside the gene matches. The CDR3 extends over 15 amino acids. The CDR3: CSASGSGGRNTEAFF. The DNA of the CDR3 is TGCAGTGCTAGTGGTTCAGGGGGCCGGAACACTGAAGCTTTCTTT.

The chain combines TRBV7-9 with TRBJ1-2; the match to TRBD1 covers 8 bases. The CDR3 runs 15 residues. V shed 5 bases and J 4 bases; nucleotides not matched to a gene: 9. The V gene's germline CDR1 is SEHNR and CDR2 FQNEAQ (reference sequence). This CDR3 is CASSLDRGLIYGYTF. CDR3 bases: TGTGCCAGCAGCCTTGACAGGGGCCTAATCTATGGCTACACCTTC.

The gene calls are TRBV29-1 and TRBJ1-1, with D perhaps TRBD1 (6 bases). V lost 8 bases and J 1 base, leaving 23 bases between the germline ends. The CDR3 sequence is 16 residues long. From germline, CDR1 is SQVTM and CDR2 ANQGSEA. CDR3 protein: CSSSPGGAFGNTEAFF. The CDR3 DNA reads as TGCAGCTCCTCGCCGGGGGGCGCGTTCGGGAACACTGAAGCTTTCTTT.

The V call is TRBV28, the J call TRBJ1-6; D remains unclear. This CDR3 is 14 amino acids long. Germline CDR1 reads MDHEN; CDR2 reads SYDVKM. Trimming shortened V by 1 base and J by 3 bases, and 4 bases separated the two germline ends. CDR3 in amino acids: CASSLLVYNSPLHF. CDR3 DNA: TGTGCCAGCAGTTTATTAGTCTATAATTCACCCCTCCACTTT.

The chain has TRBV7-8 and TRBJ1-1; TRBD1 is a possible D gene (5 bases). Trimming took 2 bases from V and 5 from J, leaving 12 bases between them. Germline CDR1 reads SGHVS; CDR2 reads FQNEAQ. The CDR3 length is 14 residues. CDR3 sequence: CASSLTTGGTEAFF. CDR3 DNA: TGTGCCAGCAGCTTAACCACGGGGGGAACTGAAGCTTTCTTT. Combining the CDR3 with reference TRBV7-8 and TRBJ1-1 gives the whole variable domain GAGVSQSPRYKVAKRGQDVALRCDPISGHVSLFWYQQALGQGPEFLTYFQNEAQLDKSGLPSDRFFAERPEGSVSTLKIQRTQQEDSAVYLCASSLTTGGTEAFFGQGTRLTVV.

This chain uses TRBV6-4 with TRBJ2-5; D may be TRBD2 (6 bases). The CDR3 spans 14 residues. From germline, CDR1 is MRHNA and CDR2 SNTAGT. Trimming stripped 5 bases from V and 1 base from J, with 11 bases between. In nucleotides, the CDR3 is TGTGCCAGCAGTATGACTAGTTCCCAAGAGACCCAGTACTTC. It yields the protein CASSMTSSQETQYF.